The rows below give T cell receptor beta chains drawn from one sample of a study of CD8+ T cells in alopecia areata. The assay was immunoSEQ multiplex PCR, and TCRdb's table has in-frame clones only and misses some. The data show fewer than 110,000 clones, 65% to 85% seen once. The sequencing here drew on CD8+ T cells sorted from blood, taken at week 24, from a patient treated with tofacitinib. The receptors stem from a human donor with alopecia areata. CDR3s include the opening cysteine and the closing phenylalanine or tryptophan. A D gene is named only where the DNA matches it firmly. Clone size is stated in some rows and not others, as once, few, many or a class when expanded.

>TRBV6-5|NA|TRBD1|TRBJ1-1
TGTGCCAGCAGTTATGCAGGGGGCCGTACTGAAGCTTTCTTT
CASSYAGGRTEAFF
>TRBV7-2|NA|TRBD1|TRBJ1-4
TGTGCCAGCAGCTTAGGCGCGACAGGGTACGAAAAACTGTTTTTT
CASSLGATGYEKLFF
>TRBV7-9|large|TRBD1|TRBJ1-2
TGTGCCAGCAGCCCTCTTACAGGGGGCTATGGCTACACCTTC
CASSPLTGGYGYTF
>TRBV5-5|NA|TRBD1|TRBJ1-2
TGTGCCAGCAGCTTCACAGGGGGCTCTGGCTACACCTTC
CASSFTGGSGYTF
>TRBV4-1|NA|NA|TRBJ2-1
TGCGCCAGCAGCCAAGGTGGGGACTCACCCTACAATGAGCAGTTCTTC
CASSQGGDSPYNEQFF
>TRBV7-9|NA|NA|TRBJ1-1
TGTGCCAGCAGCTTTGGCAGGGTTGGGACTGAAGCTTTCTTT
CASSFGRVGTEAFF
>TRBV7-9|few|TRBD1|TRBJ2-7
TGTGCCAGCAGCCCGACAGGGAAGGCCTACGAGCAGTACTTC
CASSPTGKAYEQYF
>TRBV29-1|NA|NA|TRBJ1-5
TGCAGCGTACATTGGGGTTATCAGCCCCAGCATTTT
CSVHWGYQPQHF
>TRBV10-3|NA|NA|TRBJ1-3
TGTGCCATCAGTGAGGGAGATCTCTCTGGAAACACCATATATTTT
CAISEGDLSGNTIYF
>TRBV5-1|NA|TRBD2|TRBJ2-3
TGCGCCAGCAGCATGCTAGCGGGGGCCCCCACAGATACGCAGTATTTT
CASSMLAGAPTDTQYF
>TRBV4-1|once|NA|TRBJ2-2
TGCGCCAGCAGCCAAGAGGGGGGAAACACCGGGGAGCTGTTTTTT
CASSQEGGNTGELFF
>TRBV6-5|NA|NA|TRBJ1-1
TGTGCCAGCAGTTACCGCCCCGTCGGGTGGACTGAAGCTTTCTTT
CASSYRPVGWTEAFF
>TRBV2|NA|NA|TRBJ2-2
TGTGCCAGCAGTAGCCGGGACTCGTACACCGGGGAGCTGTTTTTT
CASSSRDSYTGELFF
>TRBV29-1|NA|NA|TRBJ2-3
TGCAGCGTTCATGAAGGACTTACCCGGACAGATACGCAGTATTTT
CSVHEGLTRTDTQYF
>TRBV29-1|NA|TRBD1|TRBJ2-7
TGCAGCGTTGAAGTACCAGGGGGCGCCTACGAGCAGTACTTC
CSVEVPGGAYEQYF
>TRBV9|NA|NA|TRBJ1-1
TGTGCCAGCAGCGTAGCTGGAGGGGGGACTGAAGCTTTCTTT
CASSVAGGGTEAFF
>TRBV6-1|NA|TRBD2|TRBJ2-3
TGTGCCAGCAGTGAATTCCTAGCGGGGGTATCAGATACGCAGTATTTT
CASSEFLAGVSDTQYF
>TRBV1|NA|NA|TRBJ2-7
TGCACCAGCAGCCTGCGGCGGGGGGGCGAGCAGTACTTC
CTSSLRRGGEQYF
>TRBV2|NA|TRBD2|TRBJ2-7
TGTGCCAGCAGTGGAGGGGTAGCGGGGAGCGAGCAGTACTTC
CASSGGVAGSEQYF
>TRBV4-3|NA|NA|TRBJ2-1
TGCGCCAGCAGCCAATCTAGCGCCCCCGGCAGTGAGCAGTTCTTC
CASSQSSAPGSEQFF
>TRBV4-1|NA|NA|TRBJ2-7
TGCGCCAGCAGCCAATTCGGTACGACAACCTACGAGCAGTACTTC
CASSQFGTTTYEQYF
>TRBV29-1|NA|NA|TRBJ1-1
TGCAGCGCCAAGGGAGGGATGAACACTGAAGCTTTCTTT
CSAKGGMNTEAFF
>TRBV2|NA|NA|TRBJ2-7
TGTGCCAGCAGTGCCTCCTACGAGCAGTACTTC
CASSASYEQYF